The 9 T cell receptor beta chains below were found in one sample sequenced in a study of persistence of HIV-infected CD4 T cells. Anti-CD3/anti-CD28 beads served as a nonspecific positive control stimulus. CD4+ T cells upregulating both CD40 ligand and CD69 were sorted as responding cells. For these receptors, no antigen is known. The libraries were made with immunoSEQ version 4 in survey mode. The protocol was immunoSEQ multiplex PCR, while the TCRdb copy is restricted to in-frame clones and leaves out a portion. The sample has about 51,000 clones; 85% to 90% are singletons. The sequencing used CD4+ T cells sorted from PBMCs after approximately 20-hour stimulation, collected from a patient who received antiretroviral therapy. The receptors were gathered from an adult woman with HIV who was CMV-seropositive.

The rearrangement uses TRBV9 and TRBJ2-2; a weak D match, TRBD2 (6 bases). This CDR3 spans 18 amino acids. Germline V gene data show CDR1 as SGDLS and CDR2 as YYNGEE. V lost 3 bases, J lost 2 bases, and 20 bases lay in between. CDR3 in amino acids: CASSAVDGAGRNTGELFF. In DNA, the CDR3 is TGTGCCAGCAGCGCCGTAGACGGCGCGGGAAGAAACACCGGGGAGCTGTTTTTT. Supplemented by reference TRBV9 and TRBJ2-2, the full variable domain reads DSGVTQTPKHLITATGQRVTLRCSPRSGDLSVYWYQQSLDQGLQFLIQYYNGEERAKGNILERFSAQQFPDLHSELNLSSLELGDSALYFCASSAVDGAGRNTGELFFGEGSRLTVL.

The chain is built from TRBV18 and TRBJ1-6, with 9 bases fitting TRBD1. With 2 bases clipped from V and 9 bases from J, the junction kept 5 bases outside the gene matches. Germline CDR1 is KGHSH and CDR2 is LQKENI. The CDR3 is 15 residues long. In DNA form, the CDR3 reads TGTGCCAGCTCACCAAGACAGGGGGTGATTTCACCCCTCCACTTT. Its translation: CASSPRQGVISPLHF.

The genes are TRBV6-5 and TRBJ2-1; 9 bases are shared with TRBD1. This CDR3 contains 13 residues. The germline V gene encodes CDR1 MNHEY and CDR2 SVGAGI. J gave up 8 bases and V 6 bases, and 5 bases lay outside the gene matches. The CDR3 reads CASRADRGHEQFF. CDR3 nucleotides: TGTGCCAGCAGGGCGGACAGGGGCCATGAGCAGTTCTTC.

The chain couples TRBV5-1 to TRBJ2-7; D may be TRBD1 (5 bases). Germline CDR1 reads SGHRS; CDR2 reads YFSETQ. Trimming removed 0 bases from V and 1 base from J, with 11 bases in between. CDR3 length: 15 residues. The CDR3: CASSLEGMGSYEQYF. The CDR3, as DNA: TGCGCCAGCAGCTTGGAGGGGATGGGGTCCTACGAGCAGTACTTC. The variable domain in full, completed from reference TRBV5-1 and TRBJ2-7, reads KAGVTQTPRYLIKTRGQQVTLSCSPISGHRSVSWYQQTPGQGLQFLFEYFSETQRNKGNFPGRFSGRQFSNSRSEMNVSTLELGDSALYLCASSLEGMGSYEQYFGPGTRLTVT.

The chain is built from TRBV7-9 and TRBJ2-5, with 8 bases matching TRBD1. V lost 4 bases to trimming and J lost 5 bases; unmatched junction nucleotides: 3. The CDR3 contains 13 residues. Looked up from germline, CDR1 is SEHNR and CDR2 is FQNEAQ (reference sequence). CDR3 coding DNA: TGTGCCAGCAGCTCCGGACAGGGTGAGACCCAGTACTTC. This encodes CASSSGQGETQYF.

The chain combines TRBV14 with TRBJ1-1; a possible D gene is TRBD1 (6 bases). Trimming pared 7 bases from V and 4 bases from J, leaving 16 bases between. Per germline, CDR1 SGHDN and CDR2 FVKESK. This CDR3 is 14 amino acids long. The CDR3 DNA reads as TGTGCCAGCAACCGGGGGGGCCTAAGCACTGAAGCTTTCTTT. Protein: CASNRGGLSTEAFF.

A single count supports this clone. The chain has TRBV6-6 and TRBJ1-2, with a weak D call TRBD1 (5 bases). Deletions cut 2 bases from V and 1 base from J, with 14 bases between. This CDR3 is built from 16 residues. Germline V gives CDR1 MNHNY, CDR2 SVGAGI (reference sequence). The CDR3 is CASSYPGQKRNYGYTF. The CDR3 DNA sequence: TGTGCCAGCAGTTACCCAGGGCAAAAACGTAACTATGGCTACACCTTC.

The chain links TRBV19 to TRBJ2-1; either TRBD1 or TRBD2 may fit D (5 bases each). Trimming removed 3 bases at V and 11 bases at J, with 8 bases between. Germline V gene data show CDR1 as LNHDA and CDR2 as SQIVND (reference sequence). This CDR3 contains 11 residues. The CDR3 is CASSMGPQQFF. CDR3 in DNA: TGTGCCAGTAGTATGGGACCACAGCAGTTCTTC.

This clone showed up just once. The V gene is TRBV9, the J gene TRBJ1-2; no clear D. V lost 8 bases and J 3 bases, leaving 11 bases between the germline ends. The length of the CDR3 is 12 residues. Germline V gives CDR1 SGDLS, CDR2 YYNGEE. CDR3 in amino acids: CASSEADYGYTF. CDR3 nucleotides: TGTGCCAGTAGTGAAGCAGACTATGGCTACACCTTC. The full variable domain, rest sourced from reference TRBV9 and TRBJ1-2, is DSGVTQTPKHLITATGQRVTLRCSPRSGDLSVYWYQQSLDQGLQFLIQYYNGEERAKGNILERFSAQQFPDLHSELNLSSLELGDSALYFCASSEADYGYTFGSGTRLTVV.